Presented here are 10 T cell receptor beta chains from one specimen sequenced in a study of T cell clones after liver transplantation (dated by TCRdb to between 2018 and 2020). Libraries were constructed by the immunoSEQ multiplex PCR assay. TCRdb limited this immuneACCESS table to in-frame rearrangements with V and J called. A share of clones is missing; checked studies link under half to unresolved V genes, and the rest is unexplained. The sample data list about 120,000 clones, and 90% of these were observed just once. The ten largest clones take up 0.65% to 0.85% of the sample. The specimen comprised CD4+ T cells from blood, sampled 12 months after liver transplant. Every receptor here comes from a human patient who received a liver transplant. Once a transplant has taken place, some T cells may be donor derived.

The chain joins TRBV5-4 to TRBJ2-1, with D perhaps matching TRBD1 or TRBD2 (5 bases each). V lost 2 bases to trimming and J lost 7 bases, with 13 bases between them. Germline CDR1 and CDR2: SGHNT and YYREEE (reference sequence). This CDR3 is 14 amino acids long. The CDR3 DNA sequence: TGTGCCAGCAGCTTTGAGGGGCGGGCAAATGAGCAGTTCTTC. Translating it yields CASSFEGRANEQFF.

The chain uses TRBV10-1 and TRBJ2-7; TRBD1 matches at 7 bases. V dropped 6 bases and J dropped 3; count of bases not matched to a gene: 8. The CDR3 runs to 14 residues. Germline V gene sequence: CDR1 WNHNN, CDR2 SYGVQD (reference sequence). This CDR3 reads CASSNGQADYEQYF. CDR3 nucleotide sequence: TGCGCCAGCAGCAATGGACAGGCAGACTACGAGCAGTACTTC.

The rearrangement joins TRBV29-1 to TRBJ2-7, with 7 nucleotides matching TRBD2. Germline V gene data show CDR1 as SQVTM and CDR2 as ANQGSEA. V trimming: 4 bases; J trimming: 5 bases; junction bases outside the gene matches: 8. This CDR3 region has 13 residues. In nucleotides, the CDR3 is TGCAGCGTTGTAGGCGGGAGCGGTAACGAGCAGTACTTC. Its translation is CSVVGGSGNEQYF.

The rearrangement links TRBV5-4 to TRBJ2-5; a possible D gene is TRBD2 (6 bases). Germline V gene lookup returns CDR1 SGHNT and CDR2 YYREEE (reference sequence). V lost 2 bases to trimming and J lost 5 bases, with 10 bases between them. The CDR3 consists of 13 residues. CDR3 loop: CASSLGGEETQYF. CDR3 coding DNA: TGTGCCAGCAGCTTAGGAGGGGAGGAGACCCAGTACTTC.

This rearrangement joins TRBV19 to TRBJ2-1, with 9 bases fitting TRBD2. The CDR3 contains 13 residues. Per germline, CDR1 LNHDA and CDR2 SQIVND (reference sequence). With V trimmed by 1 base and J by 13 bases, 5 bases remained unmatched. The CDR3 coding sequence is TGTGCCAGTAGTATAGGAGCGGGAGGAAGACAGTTCTTC. Translated, it gives CASSIGAGGRQFF. The full variable domain, in which reference TRBV19 and TRBJ2-1 provide the parts outside the CDR3, is DGGITQSPKYLFRKEGQNVTLSCEQNLNHDAMYWYRQDPGQGLRLIYYSQIVNDFQKGDIAEGYSVSREKKESFPLTVTSAQKNPTAFYLCASSIGAGGRQFFGPGTRLTVL.

The chain links TRBV6-1 to TRBJ1-1; tentatively, D is TRBD1 (6 bases). The V gene lost 5 bases and the J gene lost 5 bases, with 18 bases spanning the gap. Germline-derived CDR1 and CDR2 are MNHNS and SASEGT. The CDR3 is 15 residues long. CDR3: CASSSRRGARTEAFF. The DNA for the CDR3 is TGTGCCAGCAGTTCCCGGCGGGGGGCGCGGACTGAAGCTTTCTTT.

This chain links TRBV7-9 with TRBJ2-3, with D possibly being TRBD1 (6 bases). This CDR3 is 16 amino acids long. Germline V gene lookup returns CDR1 SEHNR and CDR2 FQNEAQ (reference sequence). Between the trimmed V and J ends, which lost 6 bases and 1 base, there was a span of 17 bases. CDR3 region: CASREDSTGRTDTQYF. CDR3 nucleotides: TGTGCCAGCAGAGAGGACTCGACAGGACGCACAGATACGCAGTATTTT.

V is TRBV19 and J is TRBJ1-2, with 7 bases identical to TRBD1. The V segment lost 3 bases and the J segment 3 bases; nucleotides outside the gene matches: 10. CDR1 is LNHDA, CDR2 SQIVND, per germline (reference sequence). The CDR3 extends over 16 amino acids. CDR3 region: CASSMDHRGQYYGYTF. CDR3 nucleotide sequence: TGTGCCAGTAGTATGGATCACAGGGGACAGTACTATGGCTACACCTTC.

In its sample, this clone was seen a few times. The rearrangement uses TRBV29-1 and TRBJ2-1, with 11 bases aligning to TRBD2. CDR1 is SQVTM and CDR2 is ANQGSEA in the germline V gene. J gave up 0 bases and V 7 bases, and 5 bases lay outside the gene matches. This CDR3 spans 15 amino acids. CDR3 nucleotides: TGCAGCGCCCAGACTAGCGGGGCCTCCTACAATGAGCAGTTCTTC. It codes for CSAQTSGASYNEQFF.

The gene calls are TRBV5-6 and TRBJ2-5; the match to TRBD1 covers 7 bases. Germline V gives CDR1 SGHDT, CDR2 YYEEEE. The CDR3 is made up of 15 amino acids. The V segment lost 6 bases and the J segment 4 bases; nucleotides outside the gene matches: 12. CDR3 protein: CASTIRDRDLETQYF. The DNA of the CDR3 is TGTGCCAGCACCATCCGGGACAGAGATCTAGAGACCCAGTACTTC. Combining the CDR3 with reference TRBV5-6 and TRBJ2-5 gives the whole variable domain DAGVTQSPTHLIKTRGQQVTLRCSPKSGHDTVSWYQQALGQGPQFIFQYYEEEERQRGNFPDRFSGHQFPNYSSELNVNALLLGDSALYLCASTIRDRDLETQYFGPGTRLLVL.